One and the same sample provided the 6 T cell receptor beta chains below, sequenced in a study of tumor-infiltrating T cells and Merkel cell polyomavirus (dated by TCRdb to the late 2010s). With respect to the entire study: In Merkel cell carcinoma patients, the study examined CD8+ T cells specific for the Merkel cell polyomavirus KLL epitope.

By immunohistochemistry, the tumors of all patients showed robust positive staining for Merkel cell polyomavirus Large T antigen. Libraries were built with the immunoSEQ multiplex PCR assay. The immuneACCESS repertoire file appears here via TCRdb, limited to in-frame rearrangements. These files lack a portion of the clones; in checked studies, under half of the deficit traces to unresolved V genes, and the cause of the others is not known. The sample includes 25,000 or so clones, with nearly 90% observed a single time. The ten largest clones take up 2.5% to 3.5% of the sample. Material: lymph node tissue. These receptors were taken from a man aged 45 to 65 with Merkel cell carcinoma.

The chain is built from TRBV7-9 and TRBJ2-7; maybe TRBD1 (5 bases). Germline loops: CDR1 SEHNR, CDR2 FQNEAQ (reference sequence). There are 14 residues in the CDR3. V was trimmed by 5 bases and J by 8 bases, leaving 19 bases between them. CDR3 loop: CASSPGWGIFQQYF. The CDR3 region has the DNA TGTGCCAGCAGCCCAGGGTGGGGTATTTTTCAGCAGTACTTC.

This clone is classed as medium-sized. This chain connects TRBV2 to TRBJ2-7, with no clear D. The V gene's germline CDR1 is SNHLY and CDR2 FYNNEI. With 6 bases removed from V and 4 bases from J, the gap between germline ends came to 13 bases. The CDR3 totals 13 residues. This CDR3 reads CASSSLASYEQYF. The DNA for the CDR3 is TGTGCCAGCAGCTCCTTGGCCTCTTACGAGCAGTACTTC.

This clone is a singleton in its sample. The chain couples TRBV28 to TRBJ1-5, with D uncertain. This CDR3 spans 16 amino acids. CDR1 is MDHEN and CDR2 is SYDVKM in the germline V gene. Trimming pared 1 base from V and 1 base from J, leaving 11 bases between. As DNA, the CDR3 is TGTGCCAGCAGTTTATTCTCCGGAGGAAGCAATCAGCCCCAGCATTTT. This encodes CASSLFSGGSNQPQHF.

The chain employs TRBV12-5 and TRBJ2-1; TRBD1 matches 9 bases. V lost 5 bases and J lost 4; bases outside the gene matches: 9. This CDR3 spans 16 amino acids. Germline V CDR1 and CDR2: LGHNT, FRNRAP. Written as DNA, the CDR3 is TGTGCTAGTGGTACGGGACAGGGCCCTATTTACAATGAGCAGTTCTTC. It translates to CASGTGQGPIYNEQFF.

V usage is TRBV5-1 and J usage is TRBJ1-4; D possibly corresponds to TRBD1 (6 bases). The CDR3 runs 19 residues. The V end was cut by 4 bases, the J end by 2 bases, with 24 bases between. CDR1 is SGHRS and CDR2 is YFSETQ in the germline V gene. The CDR3 loop reads CASSLRAGALRGTNEKLFF. CDR3 DNA: TGCGCCAGCAGCCTGAGGGCAGGGGCCCTTCGTGGGACTAATGAAAAACTGTTTTTT.

The chain has TRBV6-5 and TRBJ2-1; TRBD1 agrees at 8 bases. CDR1 MNHEY and CDR2 SVGAGI come from the germline V gene. The length of the CDR3 is 15 residues. V was pared by 4 bases and J by 8 bases, with 10 bases of the junction left unmatched. The CDR3 bases are TGTGCCAGCAGTTTGACAGGGGCTTCTTTTGATGAGCAGTTCTTC. Protein: CASSLTGASFDEQFF.